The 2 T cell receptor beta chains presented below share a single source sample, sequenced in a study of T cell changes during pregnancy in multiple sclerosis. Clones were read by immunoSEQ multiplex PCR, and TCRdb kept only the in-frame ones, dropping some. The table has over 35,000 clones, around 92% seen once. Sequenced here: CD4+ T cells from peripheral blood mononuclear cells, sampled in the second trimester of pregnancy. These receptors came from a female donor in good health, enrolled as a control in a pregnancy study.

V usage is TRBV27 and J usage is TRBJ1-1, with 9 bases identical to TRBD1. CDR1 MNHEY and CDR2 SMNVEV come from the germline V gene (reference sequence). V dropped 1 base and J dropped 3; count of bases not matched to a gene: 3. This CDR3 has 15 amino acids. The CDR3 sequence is CASSLWDRVDTEAFF. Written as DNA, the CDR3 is TGTGCCAGCAGTTTATGGGACAGGGTTGACACTGAAGCTTTCTTT.

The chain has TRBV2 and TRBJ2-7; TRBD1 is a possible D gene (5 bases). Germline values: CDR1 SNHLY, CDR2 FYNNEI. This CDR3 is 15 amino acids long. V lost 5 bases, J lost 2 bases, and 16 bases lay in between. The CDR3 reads CASSSGWRPAYEQYF. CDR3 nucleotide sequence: TGTGCCAGCAGTTCAGGGTGGAGACCCGCCTACGAGCAGTACTTC.